A selection of T cell receptor beta chains follows, all from one sample in a study of OX40 agonist ivuxolimab in advanced cancers. Profiled with immunoSEQ multiplex PCR; TCRdb holds only in-frame clones, not every one. Among under 100,000 clones listed, roughly four fifths were seen once. The specimen comprised CD4+ or CD8+ T cells sorted from blood, sampled in a trial of the OX40 agonist ivuxolimab. The receptors come from an adult with an advanced solid tumor such as melanoma, head and neck, liver or kidney cancer. Both conserved end residues are part of each CDR3.

TRBV7-2	TRBJ1-1	CASSLGAGARTEAFF
TRBV6-1	TRBJ2-2	CASVPPKGVTGELFF
TRBV1	TRBJ2-6	CTSSYACLCSRANVLTF
TRBV4-2	TRBJ1-1	CASTNGGGTEAFF
TRBV27	TRBJ2-6	CASTTSVLGGPEPSGANVLTF
TRBV11-2	TRBJ2-7	CASSQSGGSYEQYF
TRBV5-6	TRBJ1-6	CASTWAGNSPLHF
TRBV29-1	TRBJ2-2	CSAERENTGELFF
TRBV5-1	TRBJ2-7	CASSREGGSEQYF
TRBV10-1	TRBJ1-2	CASSGDTQNYGYTF
TRBV5-6	TRBJ2-1	CASRLPGLAGGQNEQFF
TRBV7-9	TRBJ1-5	CASSGHRNQPQHF
TRBV5-5	TRBJ2-7	CASSWAGDEQYF
TRBV4-3	TRBJ2-7	CASSQESTAGNIYEQYF
TRBV10-1	TRBJ1-2	CASSESGGYGYTF
TRBV19	TRBJ2-7	CASSPGTDEQYF
TRBV29-1	TRBJ2-7	CSATTGGRNRGEQYF
TRBV7-2	TRBJ2-2	CASSLDGRAPGELFF
TRBV12-5	TRBJ2-1	CASGSGAVSYNEQFF
TRBV7-2	TRBJ1-1	CASSPTVMGTEAFF
TRBV7-2	TRBJ1-4	CASSPQGVTNEKLFF
TRBV27	.	CASSSPGTSGKYEQYF
TRBV7-2	TRBJ2-1	CASSLASEGPYNEQFF
TRBV6-5	TRBJ1-5	CASRTDRGSNQPQHF
TRBV18	TRBJ2-1	CASSGQRENEQFF
TRBV20-1	TRBJ2-1	CSANYNEQFF
TRBV6-5	TRBJ1-6	CASSYSEAQDNSPLHF
TRBV10-3	TRBJ1-1	CAISEGNTEAFF
TRBV6-5	TRBJ2-1	CASSYSHGTGNEQFF
TRBV7-3	TRBJ2-1	CASSLTSGPSGSYNEQFF
TRBV2	TRBJ1-1	CASRSGQRNTEAFF
TRBV28	TRBJ2-7	CASSWPLGNEQYF
TRBV6-5	TRBJ2-2	CASRGQFGELFF
TRBV9	TRBJ1-2	CASSVDAQWTYGYTF
TRBV2	TRBJ1-5	CASQSGVNQPQHF
TRBV30	TRBJ1-1	CAWSVPGRNTEAFF
TRBV15	TRBJ2-7	CATSRERFGYEQYF
TRBV7-9	TRBJ1-6	CASSLGGTGGVVLHF
TRBV18	TRBJ2-1	CASSLGQGNNEQFF
TRBV18	TRBJ2-7	CASSRGGPLSYEQYF
TRBV5-1	TRBJ2-7	CASSPGQNQEQYF